This TCR beta chain was profiled in a study of beta chain features in type 1 diabetes. Study results and limitations: For type 1 diabetes patients, VDJ junctions showed fewer insertions and more deletions.

Trimming at V came to 1 base and at J to 1 base, leaving 3 bases not matched to a gene. CDR1 and CDR2 from the germline V gene are GTSNPN and SVGIG (reference sequence). The CDR3 length is 14 residues. Sorting produced populations that all topped 95% purity. Details on this clone: Its cognate antigen is unknown. A far larger clone is one base from this, pointing to a likely read error. At the DNA level, this CDR3 is encoded by other sequences in the same sample as well.

The entirety of the isolated RNA underwent reverse transcription, so expressed TCRB transcripts were sequenced. Assay used: immunoSEQ multiplex PCR; TCRdb lists only in-frame clones, some missing. The top ten clones hold 1% to 1.5% of a sample with 200,000 to 250,000 clones, approximately 11% of them seen once. The V call is TRBV30, the J call TRBJ2-7, with 8 bases that match TRBD1. The source is a young man in good health. The sample was central memory CD4+ T cells from blood. The CDR3 bases are TGTGCCTGGAGTGGAGGACAGGGATCCTACGAGCAGTACTTC. Translated, it gives CAWSGGQGSYEQYF.